The text below deals with one T cell receptor (beta chain). Its antigen is still unknown. Researchers prepared the TCRbeta library using unique molecular identifiers, the study reports. TCRdb ran MiXCR on the PCR reads and lists one entry per CDR3 protein. Here the sample spans hundreds of thousands of distinct CDR3 sequences, 16% being singletons. The data belong to a study of T-cell reconstitution after alpha-beta-depleted transplantation in children. General study points: Diversity and T-cell counts at one year after transplant derived mostly from new T cells. The study reportedly traced alpha-beta T cells about two months after transplant to several hundred expanded graft clones.

The CDR3 is made up of 15 amino acids. The V end was cut by 4 bases, the J end by 1 base, with 12 bases between. This sequence originates from a male patient younger than 18 who had a stem cell transplant for acute lymphoblastic leukemia, so the T cells may come from the graft donor. The chain joins TRBV12-3 or TRBV12-4 to TRBJ2-3; no firm D call. The sequencing used PBMCs, mostly from graft donor cells, collected 360 days after TCRalphabeta/CD19-depleted stem cell transplant. CDR3 coding DNA: TGTGCCAGCAGTTCAAACGGCCTCCGCACAGATACGCAGTATTTT. Protein product: CASSSNGLRTDTQYF.